This record covers a single T cell receptor beta chain. This clonotype was seen a few times. Its specific antigen is unknown. There are no base qualities to consult, and no much larger clone falls within one base. The roughly 39 donors, aged roughly 6 to 95 years, were systemically healthy Caucasian individuals from Russia. Each donor gave ten milliliters of peripheral blood, drawn into EDTA-treated Vacutainer tubes. Ficoll-Paque density-gradient centrifugation was used to isolate PBMCs, with at least 6 million per sample. Total RNA, at least 6 micrograms per sample, was extracted from PBMCs with Trizol reagent. For every donor, flow cytometry on a PBMC aliquot measured the percentage of naive CD45RAhigh/CD27high T cells. Ends trimmed: V by 0 bases, J by 3 bases; bases unmatched to a gene: 0. The CDR3, cysteine through phenylalanine, is 14 amino acids long. Only the CDR3 part of the read is kept: 42 bases, read in frame from the first base. CDR1 and CDR2 are drawn from the germline V gene (reference sequence): DFQATT, SNEGSKA.

The data are from a study of blood T cells in healthy people across ages (dated by TCRdb to between 2014 and 2016). In the study overall: In model experiments, roughly one uniquely barcoded TCR beta cDNA molecule per two T cells was captured by template switching. Four age groups were formed from the donors: young (average about 15 years), middle-aged (around 39), aged (roughly 58) and long-lived (around 82). To avoid experimental bias, donors of different ages were distributed randomly across sequencing lanes. The study analyzed two additional independent replicas of 1 million unique cDNA reads from the same blood draw for two donors, one aged 18 to 29 and one aged 80 or older. Using deep sequencing normalized with unique cDNA molecular identifiers, the study measured how TCR beta repertoire diversity changes with age. What the work shows at the level of the full study, not this receptor alone: Compared with the aged group, more naive CD4+ T cells, fewer expanded clones and increased TCR diversity were shown by the long-lived group, suggesting age selection. As age increased, observed TCR beta diversity per million T cells dropped in a roughly linear way, and a significant reduction was already evident by age around 41. Because donor CMV infection status was unknown, age-related changes in expanded clonotypes were potentially confounded. Conclusive comparison of naive and antigen-experienced compartments was prevented by the profiling of bulk unsorted PBMCs. Estimates of total diversity based on one million sequenced T cells were regarded as lower bounds and as underestimates. Observed TCR beta diversity correlated strongly with the percentage of naive T cells measured by flow cytometry.

Libraries were constructed by 5' RACE. Data came from an Illumina HiSeq 2500. The second PCR ran for roughly 6 to 11 cycles and used a J-beta primer mix along with a sample-barcoded 5' primer. A unique molecular identifier was introduced onto each TCR beta cDNA molecule by a template-switch 5' adaptor carrying 12 random nucleotides. At least 3 million CDR3-containing paired-end reads were obtained from each sample. The Mint cDNA synthesis kit, primed by a TRBC-specific oligonucleotide, was used to synthesize first-strand cDNA from all RNA. Following uracil-DNA glycosylase treatment, a first 18-cycle PCR with universal primers M1SS and BC2_uni_R was performed on all cDNA. Per the authors' processing: Normalization of each sample was performed by random selection of 1 million high-quality reads, each carrying a distinct molecular identifier. Reads sharing molecular identifiers were discarded rather than binned into consensus sequences. MiTCR, with a Q25 quality threshold and the strictest error-elimination algorithm, was used for CDR3 identification, clonotype clustering and error correction. A nonparametric unseen species model with Euler transformation was used to estimate lower-bound total TCR beta diversity. The public sequencing data were trimmed at Q25 with fastp and processed into clonotypes with MiXCR by TCRdb, which kept only in-frame beta chains. Identical CDR3 proteins give one entry, which carries the most common genes and DNA. TCRdb's processing, not the study's, gives the V and J calls here. The sample table shows about 1.8 million distinct CDR3 sequences, and 49% are seen once. The top ten clonotypes cover roughly 2% of the sample.

The chain uses TRBV20-1 and TRBJ2-4; TRBD2 agrees with 9 junctional bases. The TCR sequence derives from a woman aged 40 to 50 in good health. Sequenced input: blood. The CDR3 region reads CSARDSGGKNIQYF. Here is the DNA: TGCAGTGCTAGAGATAGCGGGGGCAAAAACATTCAGTACTTC.